This T cell receptor (beta chain) was documented in a study of cytomegalovirus exposure and HLA in healthy donors. Study observations and caveats: Most likely, a cluster of highly shared sequence variants arose as a sequencing artifact. In vitro, a few CMV-associated chains proved specific for CMV antigens.

Primers for the PCR totalled 60 Vbeta and 13 Jbeta. This table comes from immunoSEQ multiplex PCR, and its TCRdb copy is limited to in-frame clones, with some not included. Its table lists some 200,000 clones. A word on this clone: Its target is unknown.

This CDR3 has 13 amino acids. Germline loops: CDR1 MDHEN, CDR2 SYDVKM. The J segment lost 4 bases and the V segment lost 4 bases, leaving 2 bases of the junction unmatched. V usage is TRBV28 and J usage is TRBJ2-7, with 9 bases lining up with TRBD1. Material for sequencing was PBMCs. This receptor was taken from a girl under 10 years old in good health and CMV-seropositive. The CDR3 region has the DNA TGTGCCAGCAGTTGGACAGGGGCGTACGAGCAGTACTTC. It codes for CASSWTGAYEQYF. The complete variable domain, with remaining parts taken from reference TRBV28 and TRBJ2-7, reads DVKVTQSSRYLVKRTGEKVFLECVQDMDHENMFWYRQDPGLGLRLIYFSYDVKMKEKGDIPEGYSVSREKKERFSLILESASTNQTSMYLCASSWTGAYEQYFGPGTRLTVT.